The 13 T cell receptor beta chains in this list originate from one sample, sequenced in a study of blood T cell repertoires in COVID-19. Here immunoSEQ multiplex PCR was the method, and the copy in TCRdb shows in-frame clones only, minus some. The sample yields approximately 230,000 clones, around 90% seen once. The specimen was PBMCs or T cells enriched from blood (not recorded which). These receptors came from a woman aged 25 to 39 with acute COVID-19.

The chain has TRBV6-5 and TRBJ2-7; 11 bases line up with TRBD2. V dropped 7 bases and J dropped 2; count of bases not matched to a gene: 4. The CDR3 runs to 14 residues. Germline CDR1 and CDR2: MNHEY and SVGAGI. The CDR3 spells CASTGTSGAYEQYF. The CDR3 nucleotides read TGTGCCAGCACCGGGACTAGCGGTGCCTACGAGCAGTACTTC.

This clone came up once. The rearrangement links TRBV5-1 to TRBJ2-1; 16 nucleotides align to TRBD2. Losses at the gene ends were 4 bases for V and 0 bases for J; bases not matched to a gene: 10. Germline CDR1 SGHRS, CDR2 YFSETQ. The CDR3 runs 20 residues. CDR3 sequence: CASSATGTSGGVSSYNEQFF. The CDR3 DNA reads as TGCGCCAGCAGCGCCACCGGGACTAGCGGGGGGGTTAGCTCCTACAATGAGCAGTTCTTC.

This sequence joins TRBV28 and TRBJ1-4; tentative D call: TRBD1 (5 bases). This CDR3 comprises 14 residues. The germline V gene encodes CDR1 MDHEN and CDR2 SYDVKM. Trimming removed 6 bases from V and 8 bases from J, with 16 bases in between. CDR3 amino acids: CASRKQEKEEKLFF. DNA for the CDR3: TGTGCCAGCAGGAAACAGGAAAAGGAGGAAAAACTGTTTTTT.

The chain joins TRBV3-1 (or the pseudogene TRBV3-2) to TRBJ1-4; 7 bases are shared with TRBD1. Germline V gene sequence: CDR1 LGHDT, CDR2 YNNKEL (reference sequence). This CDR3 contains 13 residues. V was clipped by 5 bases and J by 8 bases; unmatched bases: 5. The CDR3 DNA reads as TGTGCCAGCAGCGGGACAGAACAAGAAAAACTGTTTTTT. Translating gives CASSGTEQEKLFF.

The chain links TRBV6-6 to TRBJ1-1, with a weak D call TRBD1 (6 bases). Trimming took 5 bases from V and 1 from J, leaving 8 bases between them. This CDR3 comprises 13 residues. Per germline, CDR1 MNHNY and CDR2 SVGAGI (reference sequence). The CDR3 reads CASSRQENTEAFF. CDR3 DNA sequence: TGTGCCAGCAGTAGACAGGAGAACACTGAAGCTTTCTTT.

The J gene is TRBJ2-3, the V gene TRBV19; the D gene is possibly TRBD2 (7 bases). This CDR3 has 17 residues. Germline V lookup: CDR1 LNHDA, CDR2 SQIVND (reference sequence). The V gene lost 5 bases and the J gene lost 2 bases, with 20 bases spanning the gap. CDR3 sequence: CASSAKSAGAPTDTQYF. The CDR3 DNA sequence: TGTGCCAGTAGTGCCAAATCCGCGGGGGCCCCCACAGATACGCAGTATTTT. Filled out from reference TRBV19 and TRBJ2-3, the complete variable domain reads DGGITQSPKYLFRKEGQNVTLSCEQNLNHDAMYWYRQDPGQGLRLIYYSQIVNDFQKGDIAEGYSVSREKKESFPLTVTSAQKNPTAFYLCASSAKSAGAPTDTQYFGPGTRLTVL.

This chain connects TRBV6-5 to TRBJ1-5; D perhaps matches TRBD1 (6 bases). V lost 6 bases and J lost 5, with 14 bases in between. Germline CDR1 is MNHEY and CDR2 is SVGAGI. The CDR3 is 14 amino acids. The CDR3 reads CASSNLAGDQPQHF. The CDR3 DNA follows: TGTGCCAGCAGCAATTTGGCAGGGGATCAGCCCCAGCATTTT.

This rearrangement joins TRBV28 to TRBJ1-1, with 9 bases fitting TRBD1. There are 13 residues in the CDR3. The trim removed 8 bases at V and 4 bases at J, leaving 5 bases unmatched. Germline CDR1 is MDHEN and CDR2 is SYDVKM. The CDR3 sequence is CASGTGLGTEAFF. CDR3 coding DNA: TGTGCCAGCGGGACAGGGTTGGGCACTGAAGCTTTCTTT.

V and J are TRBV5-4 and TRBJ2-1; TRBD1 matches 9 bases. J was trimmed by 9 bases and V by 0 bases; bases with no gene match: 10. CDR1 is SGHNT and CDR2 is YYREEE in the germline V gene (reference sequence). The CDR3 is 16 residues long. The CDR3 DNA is TGTGCCAGCAGCTTGGGCGGGACAGGGCCTGTGGTTGAGCAGTTCTTC. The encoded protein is CASSLGGTGPVVEQFF.

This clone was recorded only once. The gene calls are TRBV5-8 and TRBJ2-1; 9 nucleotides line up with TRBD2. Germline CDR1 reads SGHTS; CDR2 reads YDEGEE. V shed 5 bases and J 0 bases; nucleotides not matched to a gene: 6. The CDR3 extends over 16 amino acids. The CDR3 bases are TGTGCCAGCAGGAATAGCGGGGGAAGCTCCTACAATGAGCAGTTCTTC. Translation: CASRNSGGSSYNEQFF.

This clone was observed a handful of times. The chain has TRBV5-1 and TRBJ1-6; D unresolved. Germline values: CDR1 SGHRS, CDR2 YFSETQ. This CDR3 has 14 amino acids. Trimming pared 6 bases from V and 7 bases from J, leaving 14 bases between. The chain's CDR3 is CASKVPFGNSPLHF. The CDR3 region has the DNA TGCGCCAGCAAAGTCCCCTTTGGCAATTCACCCCTCCACTTT. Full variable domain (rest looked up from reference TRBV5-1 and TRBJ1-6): KAGVTQTPRYLIKTRGQQVTLSCSPISGHRSVSWYQQTPGQGLQFLFEYFSETQRNKGNFPGRFSGRQFSNSRSEMNVSTLELGDSALYLCASKVPFGNSPLHFGNGTRLTVT.

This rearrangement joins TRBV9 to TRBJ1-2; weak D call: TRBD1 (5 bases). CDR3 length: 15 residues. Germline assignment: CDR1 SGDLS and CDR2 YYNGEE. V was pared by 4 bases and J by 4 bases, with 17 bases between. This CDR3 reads CASSPQVGRAYGYTF. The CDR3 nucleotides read TGTGCCAGCAGCCCCCAGGTGGGCAGGGCCTATGGCTACACCTTC.

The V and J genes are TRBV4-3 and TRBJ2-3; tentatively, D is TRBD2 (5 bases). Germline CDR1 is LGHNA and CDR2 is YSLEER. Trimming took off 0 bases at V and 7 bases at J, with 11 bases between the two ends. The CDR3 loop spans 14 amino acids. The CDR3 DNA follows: TGCGCCAGCAGCCAAGATCGTGGGAGCCATACGCAGTATTTT. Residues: CASSQDRGSHTQYF.